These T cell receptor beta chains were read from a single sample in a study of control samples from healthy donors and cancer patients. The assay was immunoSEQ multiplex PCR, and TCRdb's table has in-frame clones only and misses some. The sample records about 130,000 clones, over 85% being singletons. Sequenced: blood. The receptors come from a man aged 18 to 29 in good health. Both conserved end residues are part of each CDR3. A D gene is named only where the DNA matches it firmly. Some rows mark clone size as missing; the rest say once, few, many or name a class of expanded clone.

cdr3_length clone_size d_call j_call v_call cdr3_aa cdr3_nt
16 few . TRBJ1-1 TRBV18 CASSPPNSMPNTEAFF TGTGCCAGCTCACCACCGAACAGCATGCCGAACACTGAAGCTTTCTTT
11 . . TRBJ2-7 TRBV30 CAYGTLYEQYF TGTGCCTACGGGACGCTCTACGAGCAGTACTTC
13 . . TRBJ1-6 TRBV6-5 CASSFYQESPLHF TGTGCCAGCAGTTTCTATCAAGAATCACCCCTCCACTTT
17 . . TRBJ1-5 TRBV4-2 CASSLGGGDEGNQPQHF TGTGCCAGCAGCCTAGGGGGAGGGGATGAGGGCAATCAGCCCCAGCATTTT
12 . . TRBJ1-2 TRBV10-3 CAIRGKGEGYTF TGTGCCATCAGGGGGAAGGGAGAAGGCTACACCTTC
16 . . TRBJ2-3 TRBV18 CASSPPKGSSTDTQYF TGTGCCAGCTCACCACCGAAGGGGTCCAGCACAGATACGCAGTATTTT
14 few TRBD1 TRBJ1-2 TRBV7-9 CASSSGQSNYGYTF TGTGCCAGCAGCTCGGGACAGTCTAACTATGGCTACACCTTC
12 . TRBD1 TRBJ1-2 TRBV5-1 CASSATGNGYTF TGCGCCAGCAGCGCGACAGGGAATGGCTACACCTTC
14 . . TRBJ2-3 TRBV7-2 CASSLSLPTDTQYF TGTGCCAGCAGCTTAAGTTTGCCCACAGATACGCAGTATTTT
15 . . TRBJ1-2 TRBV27 CASSSRRKPNYGYTF TGTGCCAGCAGTTCCCGACGGAAACCTAACTATGGCTACACCTTC
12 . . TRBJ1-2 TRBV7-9 CASSWTESGYTF TGTGCCAGCAGCTGGACGGAGAGTGGCTACACCTTC
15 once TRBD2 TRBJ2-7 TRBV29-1 CSVEDGSGGAGEQYF TGCAGCGTTGAAGATGGGAGCGGGGGGGCCGGAGAGCAGTACTTC
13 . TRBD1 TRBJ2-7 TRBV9 CASWKGASDEQYF TGTGCCAGCTGGAAGGGGGCATCCGACGAGCAGTACTTC
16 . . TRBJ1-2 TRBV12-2 CASRPGQPQTTQGYTF TGTGCAAGTCGCCCCGGACAGCCACAAACAACTCAGGGCTACACCTTC
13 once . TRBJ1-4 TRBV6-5 CASSYTANEKLFF TGTGCCAGCAGTTACACGGCGAATGAAAAACTGTTTTTT
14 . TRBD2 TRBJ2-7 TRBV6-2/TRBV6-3 CASSWERGYYEQYF TGTGCCAGCAGTTGGGAGCGGGGCTACTACGAGCAGTACTTC
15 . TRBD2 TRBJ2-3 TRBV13 CASSSGRVTTDTQYF TGTGCCAGCAGCTCCGGGAGGGTGACGACAGATACGCAGTATTTT
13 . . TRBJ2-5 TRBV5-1 CASSTDSQETQYF TGCGCCAGCAGCACGGACAGCCAAGAGACCCAGTACTTC
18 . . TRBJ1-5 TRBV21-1 CASSTRQGVYEARQPQHF TGTGCCAGCAGCACCAGACAGGGGGTCTACGAGGCCCGTCAGCCCCAGCATTTT
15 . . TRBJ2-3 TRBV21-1 CASSKPGLAEDTQYF TGTGCCAGCAGCAAACCGGGACTAGCAGAAGATACGCAGTATTTT
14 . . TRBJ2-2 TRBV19 CASGRGPEPGELFF TGTGCCAGTGGGAGGGGGCCGGAACCCGGGGAGCTGTTTTTT
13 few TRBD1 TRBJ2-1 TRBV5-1 CASSTQGDNEQFF TGCGCCAGCAGCACTCAGGGGGACAATGAGCAGTTCTTC
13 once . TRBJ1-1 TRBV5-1 CASSSGVGTEAFF TGCGCCAGCAGCTCCGGAGTAGGGACTGAAGCTTTCTTT
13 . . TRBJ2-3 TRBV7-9 CASSLVGTDTQYF TGTGCCAGCAGCTTAGTGGGCACAGATACGCAGTATTTT
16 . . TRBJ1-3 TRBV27 CASSPGLAGSGNTIYF TGTGCCAGCAGCCCTGGATTGGCGGGCTCTGGAAACACCATATATTTT
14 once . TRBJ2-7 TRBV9 CASSTGSFTYEQYF TGTGCCAGCAGCACAGGATCCTTTACCTACGAGCAGTACTTC
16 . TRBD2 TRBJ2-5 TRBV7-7 CASSAHSGGVEETQYF TGTGCCAGCAGCGCGCATAGCGGGGGAGTTGAGGAGACCCAGTACTTC
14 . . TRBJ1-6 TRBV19 CASSMGLYNSPLHF TGTGCCAGTAGTATGGGGCTTTATAATTCACCCCTCCACTTT
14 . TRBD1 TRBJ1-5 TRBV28 CASRTGHNNQPQHF TGTGCCAGCAGGACAGGGCATAACAATCAGCCCCAGCATTTT
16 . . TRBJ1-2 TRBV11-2 CASRSWGSQTNYGYTF TGTGCCAGCAGAAGTTGGGGGTCTCAAACTAACTATGGCTACACCTTC
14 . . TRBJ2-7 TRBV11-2 CASTTRGGSHEQYF TGTGCCAGCACTACAAGAGGCGGGTCCCACGAGCAGTACTTC
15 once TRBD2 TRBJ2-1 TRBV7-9 CASSWTSGGSAEQFF TGTGCCAGCAGCTGGACTAGCGGGGGGTCCGCTGAGCAGTTCTTC
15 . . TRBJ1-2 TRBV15 CATSRGYIANYGYTF TGTGCCACCAGCAGAGGATACATCGCTAACTATGGCTACACCTTC
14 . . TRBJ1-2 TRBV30 CAWSEGGRIYGYTF TGTGCCTGGAGTGAAGGGGGGCGAATCTATGGCTACACCTTC
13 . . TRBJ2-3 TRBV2 CASSEDSTDTQYF TGTGCCAGCAGTGAAGACAGCACAGATACGCAGTATTTT